The 18 T cell receptor beta chains given below trace back to one sample, sequenced in a study of shared clonotypes between healthy human individuals. TCRdb keeps only in-frame clones here, not all; method: immunoSEQ multiplex PCR. The top ten hold under 2% of the sample, which has about 2,100,000 clones, approximately 94% seen once. Terminally differentiated effector memory CD45RA+ cells were left out of the naive CD8 fraction, which was CD45RO-negative and positively selected for CCR7. Sequencing was performed on naive CD8+ T cells from PBMCs. The receptors derive from a man between 18 and 35 years old in good health. Some clones in this sample may be carry-over from other donors' samples.

V and J are TRBV7-9 and TRBJ2-3, with 9 positions matching TRBD1. Germline lookup yields CDR1 SEHNR and CDR2 FQNEAQ (reference sequence). The CDR3 runs 15 residues. The ends lost 4 bases at V and 0 bases at J; junction bases unmatched: 2. The CDR3 is CASSSGTGSTDTQYF. Here the CDR3 DNA reads TGTGCCAGCAGCTCTGGGACAGGGAGCACAGATACGCAGTATTTT.

V usage is TRBV4-2 and J usage is TRBJ1-6; no reliable D call. CDR3 length equals 14 residues. CDR1 is LGHNA, CDR2 YNFKEQ, per germline. V was cut by 4 bases and J by 7 bases, with 11 bases left in between. CDR3 DNA sequence: TGTGCCAGCAGCCGGCCCGAAAAGAATTCACCCCTCCACTTT. Translation: CASSRPEKNSPLHF.

The V call is TRBV12-5, the J call TRBJ2-3; no firm D call. In germline, CDR1 is LGHNT, CDR2 FRNRAP. The CDR3 covers 17 residues. The V end lost 4 bases, the J end lost 0 bases, and 17 bases lay between the germline ends. The CDR3 spells CASGSSESRISTDTQYF. Here the CDR3 DNA reads TGTGCTAGTGGTTCTTCCGAGTCTAGGATAAGCACAGATACGCAGTATTTT. The whole variable domain, filled in from reference TRBV12-5 and TRBJ2-3, reads DARVTQTPRHKVTEMGQEVTMRCQPILGHNTVFWYRQTMMQGLELLAYFRNRAPLDDSGMPKDRFSAEMPDATLATLKIQPSEPRDSAVYFCASGSSESRISTDTQYFGPGTRLTVL.

A word on this clone: A much larger clone differs by one base, so this may be a read error. The V gene is TRBV6-4, the J gene TRBJ2-6; D is possibly TRBD1 (5 bases). Germline CDR1 is MRHNA and CDR2 is SNTAGT. This CDR3 has 14 amino acids. CDR3 sequence reads: CGSSDSSGANVLTF. CDR3 nucleotides: TGTGGCAGCAGTGACAGCTCTGGGGCCAACGTCCTGACTTTC.

This CDR3 reads CASRGRHKFF. The CDR3 DNA follows: TGTGCCAGCAGGGGACGGCACAAGTTCTTC. The rearrangement uses TRBV7-9 and TRBJ2-1; either TRBD1 or TRBD2 may supply D (5 bases each). Trimming left V 6 bases short and J 14 bases short, with 11 bases between. The CDR3 has 10 residues. The V gene's germline CDR1 is SEHNR and CDR2 FQNEAQ (reference sequence).

Worth noting for this clone: Other DNA sequences in the sample encode the same CDR3. This sequence joins TRBV5-6 and TRBJ2-7; unclear D gene. The germline V and J ends were trimmed by 4 bases and 1 base, with 9 bases remaining between them. Per the germline V gene, CDR1 is SGHDT and CDR2 is YYEEEE. The CDR3 has 13 residues. CDR3 region: CASSRGGSYEQYF. The CDR3, as DNA: TGTGCCAGCAGCCGAGGTGGGTCCTACGAGCAGTACTTC. The full variable domain, rest sourced from reference TRBV5-6 and TRBJ2-7, is DAGVTQSPTHLIKTRGQQVTLRCSPKSGHDTVSWYQQALGQGPQFIFQYYEEEERQRGNFPDRFSGHQFPNYSSELNVNALLLGDSALYLCASSRGGSYEQYFGPGTRLTVT.

The chain joins TRBV27 to TRBJ1-1; D is unclear. Per the germline V gene, CDR1 is MNHEY and CDR2 is SMNVEV (reference sequence). Deletions cut 5 bases from V and 0 bases from J, with 22 bases between. There are 18 residues in the CDR3. The CDR3 nucleotides read TGTGCCAGCAGTCAGCCCCCCCGGGTGTACGGCATGAACACTGAAGCTTTCTTT. It is translated as CASSQPPRVYGMNTEAFF.

The gene calls are TRBV28 and TRBJ1-5; D is perhaps TRBD1 (5 bases). Germline V gene lookup returns CDR1 MDHEN and CDR2 SYDVKM. Trimming stripped 2 bases from V and 6 bases from J, with 14 bases between. This CDR3 has 15 amino acids. CDR3 sequence (DNA): TGTGCCAGCAGTTTAAGAGGGGAGGTAGGTCAGCCCCAGCATTTT. Its protein product is CASSLRGEVGQPQHF. Looking up the rest from reference TRBV28 and TRBJ1-5 gives the full variable domain: DVKVTQSSRYLVKRTGEKVFLECVQDMDHENMFWYRQDPGLGLRLIYFSYDVKMKEKGDIPEGYSVSREKKERFSLILESASTNQTSMYLCASSLRGEVGQPQHFGDGTRLSIL.

The chain uses TRBV7-8 and TRBJ2-7, with D possibly matching TRBD1 (6 bases). Per the germline V gene, CDR1 is SGHVS and CDR2 is FQNEAQ. Trimming removed 5 bases at V and 2 bases at J, with 10 bases between. There are 13 residues in the CDR3. The CDR3 sequence is CASSPRTAYEQYF. As DNA, the CDR3 is TGTGCCAGCAGCCCCCGGACAGCCTACGAGCAGTACTTC.

The chain combines TRBV9 with TRBJ1-2; D is unresolved. V shed 0 bases and J shed 0 bases, with 9 bases lying between them. The CDR3 loop spans 15 amino acids. Germline V CDR1 and CDR2: SGDLS, YYNGEE. The CDR3 here is CASSVDSGSNYGYTF. The DNA of the CDR3 is TGTGCCAGCAGCGTAGATAGCGGTTCTAACTATGGCTACACCTTC.

The J gene is TRBJ2-7, the V gene TRBV11-2; D perhaps matches TRBD1 (6 bases). The CDR3 is made up of 15 amino acids. V lost 1 base to trimming and J lost 3 bases, with 13 bases between them. The germline V gene encodes CDR1 SGHAT and CDR2 FQNNGV. CDR3 nucleotides: TGTGCCAGCAGCTTAGGCTCAGGGGCCCACTACGAGCAGTACTTC. Translation gives CASSLGSGAHYEQYF. Full variable domain (remainder filled in from reference TRBV11-2 and TRBJ2-7): EAGVAQSPRYKIIEKRQSVAFWCNPISGHATLYWYQQILGQGPKLLIQFQNNGVVDDSQLPKDRFSAERLKGVDSTLKIQPAKLEDSAVYLCASSLGSGAHYEQYFGPGTRLTVT.

The chain has TRBV28 and TRBJ1-2; D uncertain. CDR3 length: 16 amino acids. Trimming left V 2 bases short and J 0 bases short, with 13 bases between. Looked up from germline, CDR1 is MDHEN and CDR2 is SYDVKM. The CDR3 region is CASSLRAARTNYGYTF. The CDR3 DNA is TGTGCCAGCAGTTTAAGGGCAGCCAGAACTAACTATGGCTACACCTTC.

Details on this clone: The sample carries other DNA sequences with the same CDR3. The CDR3 loop reads CASSLAQGGTGELFF. As DNA, the CDR3 is TGCGCCAGCAGCTTGGCCCAAGGGGGTACCGGGGAGCTGTTTTTT. The rearrangement uses TRBV5-1 and TRBJ2-2; D possibly corresponds to TRBD1 (6 bases). The V gene's germline CDR1 is SGHRS and CDR2 YFSETQ. CDR3 length: 15 residues. V lost 0 bases and J lost 5, with 11 bases in between.

The chain combines TRBV27 with TRBJ2-7; 8 nucleotides match TRBD1. V lost 5 bases and J lost 1; bases outside the gene matches: 7. This CDR3 is built from 15 residues. Germline assignment: CDR1 MNHEY and CDR2 SMNVEV (reference sequence). This CDR3 is CASSRLDRGSYEQYF. In DNA form, the CDR3 reads TGTGCCAGCAGTCGTCTAGACAGGGGTTCCTACGAGCAGTACTTC.

The chain links TRBV7-9 to TRBJ2-1, with TRBD2 identical over 15 bases. There are 19 residues in the CDR3. With V trimmed by 5 bases and J by 3 bases, 11 bases remained unmatched. CDR1 is SEHNR, CDR2 FQNEAQ, per germline (reference sequence). CDR3 coding DNA: TGTGCCAGCAGCACTAACGGACTAGCGGGAGGGCCTGACTACAATGAGCAGTTCTTC. Its translation is CASSTNGLAGGPDYNEQFF.

The chain has TRBV7-2 and TRBJ2-1; 10 positions match TRBD2. V lost 3 bases, J lost 7 bases, and 6 bases stayed unmatched. Per the germline V gene, CDR1 is SGHTA and CDR2 is FQGNSA. The CDR3 runs 15 residues. DNA for the CDR3: TGTGCCAGCAGCTTGCCTAGCGGGAGCCTTAATGAGCAGTTCTTC. It specifies CASSLPSGSLNEQFF.

The chain recombines TRBV5-3 with TRBJ2-7; 11 bases agree with TRBD1. TRBV5-3 is an ORF, and what it does is uncertain. The J segment lost 3 bases and the V segment lost 3 bases, leaving 23 bases of the junction unmatched. The CDR3 contains 21 residues. CDR3 protein: CARSSHLDRGHPFASGYEQYF. In DNA, the CDR3 is TGTGCCAGAAGCTCCCACTTGGACAGGGGGCATCCATTTGCTAGCGGCTACGAGCAGTACTTC.

The V call is TRBV10-3, the J call TRBJ2-7, with TRBD1 as a possible D gene (6 bases). The CDR3 has 13 residues. Germline V gives CDR1 ENHRY, CDR2 SYGVKD. V dropped 2 bases and J dropped 5 bases, with 10 bases sitting between them. In DNA form, the CDR3 reads TGTGCCATCAGTGAGATAGGGGGTGACGAGCAGTACTTC. Translated, it gives CAISEIGGDEQYF.